These T cell receptor beta chains were read from a single sample in a study of shared clonotypes between healthy human individuals. Data came from immunoSEQ multiplex PCR; TCRdb stores just in-frame clones and leaves some out. The table records a few million clones, roughly 93% of them present only once. Sequencing used naive CD8+ T cells from PBMCs. The receptors here all came from a young man in good health. Some clones in this sample may be carry-over from other donors' samples. The CDR3 runs from the conserved cysteine through the conserved F or W. The D gene is left open where the match is weak. Size values are once, few and many counts, or a class for expanded clones, and some rows have none.

TRBV30	.	TRBJ2-3	.	CAWSSRGDNTDTQYF	TGTGCCTGGAGTTCCCGCGGGGACAACACAGATACGCAGTATTTT
TRBV19	.	TRBJ2-7	.	CASTPGSLGEQYF	TGTGCCAGTACTCCCGGGAGCCTGGGGGAGCAGTACTTC
TRBV14	TRBD2	TRBJ2-7	.	CASSQEVSGPGEQYF	TGTGCCAGCAGCCAAGAAGTTAGCGGGCCGGGCGAGCAGTACTTC
TRBV7-9	TRBD2	TRBJ2-7	.	CASSSSSGRPFYEQYF	TGTGCCAGCAGCTCCAGTAGCGGGAGGCCTTTCTACGAGCAGTACTTC
TRBV13	.	TRBJ2-7	.	CASSLSGSSYEQYF	TGTGCCAGCAGCTTGAGTGGAAGCTCCTACGAGCAGTACTTC
TRBV4-1	.	TRBJ2-1	.	CASRTGPSGSYNEQFF	TGCGCCAGCAGAACGGGGCCCAGCGGTTCCTACAATGAGCAGTTCTTC
TRBV4-2	TRBD1	TRBJ2-7	.	CASSQDRDSGYEQYF	TGTGCCAGCAGCCAAGATCGGGACAGTGGCTACGAGCAGTACTTC
TRBV11-2	.	TRBJ2-1	.	CASSLTYSSYNEQFF	TGTGCCAGCAGCTTAACGTATAGCTCCTACAATGAGCAGTTCTTC
TRBV4-1	TRBD2	TRBJ2-1	.	CASSQVEREGWNEQFF	TGCGCCAGCAGCCAAGTGGAGCGGGAGGGCTGGAATGAGCAGTTCTTC
TRBV30	TRBD2	TRBJ2-7	.	CAWSVQLAGKYEQYF	TGTGCCTGGAGTGTACAACTAGCGGGGAAGTACGAGCAGTACTTC
TRBV7-9	TRBD2	TRBJ2-7	once	CASSQGLAGATEQYF	TGTGCCAGCAGCCAGGGACTAGCGGGAGCCACCGAGCAGTACTTC
TRBV27	.	TRBJ2-3	.	CASREESDQAYF	TGTGCCAGCAGGGAGGAGTCGGACCAGGCTTATTTT
TRBV7-9	.	TRBJ2-1	.	CASSQGNEQFF	TGTGCCAGCAGCCAAGGAAATGAGCAGTTCTTC
TRBV29-1	.	TRBJ2-7	few	CSVEDSTYEQYF	TGCAGCGTTGAGGACAGCACCTACGAGCAGTACTTC
TRBV27	TRBD1	TRBJ2-1	.	CASSYRGNEQFF	TGTGCCAGCAGTTACAGGGGCAATGAGCAGTTCTTC
TRBV27	.	TRBJ1-2	.	CASSGHRDFGYTF	TGTGCCAGCAGTGGCCACCGGGACTTTGGCTACACCTTC
TRBV25-1	.	TRBJ2-3	.	CASMDGGPDTQYF	TGTGCCAGTATGGACGGCGGGCCAGATACGCAGTATTTT
TRBV28	TRBD2	TRBJ2-7	once	CGAGGPSGEQYF	TGTGGAGCGGGAGGGCCCTCTGGCGAGCAGTACTTC
TRBV6-5	.	TRBJ2-7	.	CASSYSHDSLSYEQYF	TGTGCCAGCAGTTACTCTCATGACAGTCTCTCCTACGAGCAGTACTTC
TRBV4-1	.	TRBJ2-3	.	CASSQGGIGSTDTQYF	TGCGCCAGCAGCCAGGGGGGCATCGGGAGCACAGATACGCAGTATTTT
TRBV27	.	TRBJ1-1	.	CASSLSQGTEAFF	TGTGCCAGCAGTTTATCCCAAGGAACTGAAGCTTTCTTT
TRBV28	.	TRBJ2-7	.	CASIPISGGQGGYEQYF	TGTGCCAGCATCCCTATTTCAGGGGGGCAGGGCGGCTACGAGCAGTACTTC
TRBV10-3	TRBD2	TRBJ2-7	.	CAISESISKREDSYEQYF	TGTGCCATCAGTGAGTCGATTTCCAAGCGGGAGGACTCCTACGAGCAGTACTTC
TRBV4-1	TRBD2	TRBJ2-6	once	CASSQVISGTYSGANVLTF	TGCGCCAGCAGCCAAGTCATTAGCGGGACCTACTCTGGGGCCAACGTCCTGACTTTC
TRBV10-2	TRBD1	TRBJ1-5	.	CASRTGDNQPQHF	TGCGCCAGCAGAACAGGGGATAATCAGCCCCAGCATTTT
TRBV12-5	.	TRBJ2-2	.	CASGSGGAGTGELFF	TGTGCTAGTGGTTCTGGGGGCGCGGGCACCGGGGAGCTGTTTTTT
TRBV4-1	.	TRBJ1-1	.	CASSPTALNTEAFF	TGCGCCAGCAGCCCCACGGCCCTGAACACTGAAGCTTTCTTT
TRBV19	.	TRBJ2-2	.	CASSITGGGPGELFF	TGTGCCAGTAGTATAACTGGAGGCGGCCCCGGGGAGCTGTTTTTT
TRBV6-5	.	TRBJ2-1	.	CASSYTGPREEQFF	TGTGCCAGCAGTTACACTGGACCGCGCGAGGAGCAGTTCTTC
TRBV10-3	TRBD1	TRBJ2-2	.	CAISETLRTGKNTGELFF	TGTGCCATCAGTGAGACTCTCAGGACAGGGAAAAACACCGGGGAGCTGTTTTTT